The clone carrying this T cell receptor beta chain was counted only a few times. Its antigen is still unknown. The CDR3 is made up of 14 amino acids. Germline assignment: CDR1 GTSNPN and CDR2 SVGIG (reference sequence). The V end lost 2 bases, the J end lost 5 bases, and 12 bases lay between the germline ends. These data originate in a study of beta chain features in type 1 diabetes. Background on the study: When patients were set against healthy donors, age, gender and cell yields were similar. Findings of the study overall: Healthy donors had naive, central memory and Treg TCRB repertoires that appeared less similar than those seen among patients.

Expressed TCRB transcripts were sequenced because the isolated RNA had all been reverse transcribed beforehand. The protocol was immunoSEQ multiplex PCR, while the TCRdb copy is restricted to in-frame clones and leaves out a portion. The sample yields 240,000 or so clones, 27% seen once. Sorting of CD4+ naive, central memory, regulatory and stem cell-like memory cells was performed via CD45RO/CCR7/CD25/CD127/CD95/CD27. Sequencing used central memory CD4+ T cells from blood. The receptor was derived from a man aged 25 to 45 in good health. The chain carries TRBV30 and TRBJ2-2, with D perhaps TRBD1 (5 bases). The CDR3 coding sequence is TGTGCCTGGAGTTACAAGGGGCGGACCGGGGAGCTGTTTTTT. Encoded protein: CAWSYKGRTGELFF. Full variable domain (remainder filled in from reference TRBV30 and TRBJ2-2): SQTIHQWPATLVQPVGSPLSLECTVEGTSNPNLYWYRQAAGRGLQLLFYSVGIGQISSEVPQNLSASRPQDRQFILSSKKLLLSDSGFYLCAWSYKGRTGELFFGEGSRLTVL.